This T cell receptor beta chain originates from a study of T-cell memory formation after mild COVID-19 (dated by TCRdb to about 2021). Concerning the study at large: TCR sequence clusters from the two donors were found to be largely donor specific. Two young, previously healthy adult volunteers made up the cohort, one male and one female. Longitudinal TCRalpha and TCRbeta repertoire sequencing tracked T-cell clones expanding and contracting after mild COVID-19 in a couple of donors. The research as a whole found: The detection of some responding clones in pre-infection memory suggests that pre-existing cross-reactive memory T cells joined the SARS-CoV-2 response. The second-wave clones that peaked on day 37 were not confirmed to be SARS-CoV-2 specific. Only two mild cases were covered by the study, and larger cohorts that include severe cases with pre-infection samples were considered necessary. Clones that contracted from day 15 to 85 showed balanced CD4/CD8 phenotypes, whereas a second wave of clones that expanded from day 15 to 37 leaned towards CD4+. Contracting CD4+ clones were located mainly in the CM and EM memory subsets, whereas CD8+ clones were found to be enriched in EMRA.

Sequencing instrument: Illumina NovaSeq 6000. cDNA libraries for TCRalpha and TCRbeta were prepared by 5'RACE using constant-segment primers, with sample barcodes and unique molecular identifiers added. Trizol reagent was used to extract RNA from every sample. Libraries were amplified in two PCR steps, with a second sample barcode and Illumina TruSeq adapters added in the second step. Libraries were sequenced on an Illumina NovaSeq with 2 x 150 bp paired-end reads. On the authors' methods: Reads were demultiplexed and collapsed into UMI-guided consensus sequences with migec v1.2.7. Using mixcr v2.1.11, the UMI consensuses were aligned to TRA and TRB V and J templates and assembled into clonotypes. Expanded or contracted clonotypes were those called significant by both edgeR and NoisET, with noise models trained on biological replicates. edgeR calls used a false discovery rate-adjusted p below 0.01 and a log2 fold-change threshold of 1. As an exploratory analysis of dynamics, max-normalized trajectories of the 1000 most abundant clonotypes were examined by PCA with hierarchical clustering. The CD4 or CD8 phenotype of responding clones was assigned using the separately sequenced CD4+ and CD8+ repertoires. TCRdb cleaned the public reads at Q25 with fastp, built clones with MiXCR and kept in-frame beta chains. Under each unique CDR3 protein, matching rows form one entry showing the most common genes and DNA. These V and J calls rely on TCRdb rather than the paper's analysis. The sample contains approximately 290,000 distinct CDR3 sequences, roughly 19% of them found a single time. The top ten hold under 25% of the sample.

The germline V gene specifies MRHNA as CDR1 and SNTAGT as CDR2. The CDR3 spans 15 residues, from the cysteine through the phenylalanine. The DNA shown is the 45-base CDR3, in frame from base 1. V is pared back by 0 bases and J by 0 bases, with 3 bases lying between the germline termini. Ficoll-Paque density gradient centrifugation was used to isolate PBMCs. Regarding this clonotype: Its antigen is unknown. No qualities accompany the bases; no much larger clone lies one base away.

The source of this sequence is a man in his late teens or twenties who had mild COVID-19 (a few samples of this study predate the infection). The sample titles of this study are shuffled in the database, so cell type and time point are left out; the donor was told from shared clones. Sequencing was carried out using PBMCs or a T cell subset sorted from them (not recorded which). The V and J segments used are TRBV6-4 and TRBJ2-6; the D segment cannot be called with confidence. At the DNA level, the sequence is TGTGCCAGCAGTGACTCTAACTCTGGGGCCAACGTCCTGACTTTC. Its translation reads: CASSDSNSGANVLTF.